The rows below give T cell receptor beta chains drawn from one sample of a study of blood T cell repertoires in COVID-19. Data came from immunoSEQ multiplex PCR; TCRdb stores just in-frame clones and leaves some out. The sample holds under 200,000 clones, approximately 84% seen once. The sample comprised peripheral blood. The origin of the receptors is a man between 65 and 85 years old with active or convalescent COVID-19. CDR3s leave out the opening cysteine and the closing phenylalanine or tryptophan. The D gene is left open where the match is weak. Only part of the rows carry a size: once, few, many, or a class if the clone is expanded.

>TRBV3-1/TRBV3-2|.|.|13|TRBJ2-7
ASSLRTQQLHEQY
>TRBV7-2|.|.|14|TRBJ2-1
ASSLSPQGSYNEQF
>TRBV5-5|TRBD1|.|12|TRBJ1-1
ASSTTGGRTEAF
>TRBV5-1|.|.|13|TRBJ2-5
ASSLQGRYQETQY
>TRBV7-2|.|.|12|TRBJ2-5
ASSLDRAKETQY
>TRBV5-6|.|.|11|TRBJ2-3
ASSFLRADTQY
>TRBV18|TRBD1|.|11|TRBJ1-1
ASSPWRDSEAF
>TRBV12-5|TRBD2|.|16|TRBJ2-1
ASGLSRGGQSSYNEQF
>TRBV5-1|.|.|14|TRBJ1-2
ASSLGSTAPNYGYT
>TRBV24-1|TRBD1|.|14|TRBJ2-3
ATSDSGTGSTDTQY
>TRBV6-5|.|.|11|TRBJ1-1
ASSYQSNTEAF
>TRBV28|TRBD2|.|14|TRBJ2-3
ASSTPSGSGLDTQY
>TRBV19|.|.|10|TRBJ1-1
ASSRPGTEAF
>TRBV7-2|.|few|12|TRBJ1-1
ASSFQGKNTEAF
>TRBV30|.|few|12|TRBJ1-4
AWTRPGNAKKLF
>TRBV27|.|.|13|TRBJ1-5
ASSLSSQYNQPQH
>TRBV7-2|.|.|13|TRBJ1-3
ASSLGQNSGNTIY
>TRBV5-4|.|.|12|TRBJ1-2
ASSPPTANYGYT
>TRBV6-1|.|few|14|TRBJ1-6
ASSENKGLSDSPLH
>TRBV6-5|.|.|12|TRBJ1-1
ASSYSRTNTEAF
>TRBV27|.|.|13|TRBJ1-1
ASSLRGAMNTEAF
>TRBV27|TRBD2|.|12|TRBJ2-5
ASSRGLVQETQY
>TRBV27|.|.|12|TRBJ1-3
ASSFGMSGNTIY
>TRBV27|.|.|15|TRBJ1-1
ASSKIGRGDTVLEAF
>TRBV7-2|.|.|13|TRBJ1-1
ASSLPDRTKTEAF
>TRBV7-2|TRBD1|.|14|TRBJ1-3
ASSWGQPDSGNTIY
>TRBV5-1|TRBD2|.|13|TRBJ2-1
ASSLGTSGDNEQF
>TRBV7-3|TRBD1|.|16|TRBJ2-6
ASSLWGQGFSGANVLT
>TRBV11-2|TRBD1|few|10|TRBJ2-7
ASSRQGYEQY
>TRBV7-2|.|.|14|TRBJ1-2
ASSKDVGGGRYGYT
>TRBV15|TRBD2|.|16|TRBJ2-5
ATSLRLSSGGAQETQY
>TRBV5-1|.|.|13|TRBJ1-5
ASSLGGAGNQPQH
>TRBV5-1|.|.|14|TRBJ2-1
ASNSLVVQGAYEQF
>TRBV27|TRBD1|.|15|TRBJ1-3
ASSSSGQGVPGNTIY
>TRBV12-5|TRBD1|few|12|TRBJ1-1
ASGLTGGSTEAF
>TRBV27|TRBD1|.|11|TRBJ2-2
ASSTGESGELF
>TRBV5-8|.|.|16|TRBJ2-6
ASSLAPAGPVKANVLT
>TRBV6-5|.|.|11|TRBJ2-5
ASNGWGGETQY
>TRBV6-5|.|.|10|TRBJ1-3
ASSGPGNTIY
>TRBV28|TRBD1|few|12|TRBJ1-2
ASSLSDREGGYT
>TRBV7-2|TRBD1|.|14|TRBJ2-2
ASSFPPGGRTGELF
>TRBV7-2|TRBD2|.|13|TRBJ2-3
ASSQRGGYGDTQY
>TRBV6-5|TRBD1|.|12|TRBJ1-5
ASSKDRDNSQEH
>TRBV5-1|TRBD1|.|14|TRBJ2-2
ASSLTKGAGTGELF
>TRBV14|TRBD2|.|17|TRBJ2-1
ASSQVWLAGRSSYNEQF
>TRBV28|.|.|14|TRBJ1-1
ASSLMLEGLNTEAF
>TRBV10-3|TRBD2|.|15|TRBJ2-1
AISAEGGRAISYEQF
>TRBV18|.|.|12|TRBJ1-1
ASSPPTTNTEAF
>TRBV7-2|TRBD1|.|14|TRBJ1-2
ASSLTPSTGVGGYT
>TRBV5-1|TRBD1|once|14|TRBJ1-4
ASSLGDRGRGEKLF
>TRBV29-1|TRBD2|.|14|TRBJ2-7
SVEDRGLAGTYEQY
>TRBV18|TRBD1|.|12|TRBJ1-2
ASSPSETGLGYT
>TRBV7-2|TRBD1|.|13|TRBJ1-2
ASSFGTDNNYGYT
>TRBV18|.|.|13|TRBJ1-1
ASSPPVQGDTEAF